The 17 T cell receptor beta chains presented below share a single source sample, sequenced in a study of T cells in localized non-small cell lung cancer. TCRdb's table, derived via immunoSEQ multiplex PCR, lists solely in-frame clones and lacks some. The sample has roughly 6,700 clones; under 55% are singletons. The sequenced sample was lung tumor tissue, obtained before any cancer treatment. The receptors stem from a man aged 40 to 70 with stage III lung adenocarcinoma.

This chain joins TRBV19 and TRBJ2-2, with TRBD2 identical over 11 bases. The CDR3 covers 15 residues. Unmatched junction bases numbered 5, after V lost 5 bases and J lost 6 bases. Germline V CDR1 and CDR2: LNHDA, SQIVND (reference sequence). The CDR3 region has the DNA TGTGCCAGTAGTCAACTAGCGGGAGAGTCCGGGGAGCTGTTTTTT. Amino acid sequence: CASSQLAGESGELFF.

This clone was seen a single time. V usage is TRBV18 and J usage is TRBJ1-2; D unclear. This CDR3 is 13 amino acids long. V was clipped by 2 bases and J by 3 bases, with 7 bases between them. Germline lookup yields CDR1 KGHSH and CDR2 LQKENI. The CDR3 spells CASSPDTYYGYTF. The CDR3 nucleotides are TGTGCCAGCTCACCAGACACTTACTATGGCTACACCTTC.

By frequency in the sample, this clone is medium-sized (0.01 to 0.1%). The chain carries TRBV7-6 and TRBJ1-6, with TRBD1 matching over 8 bases. This CDR3 is built from 15 residues. Trimming took 3 bases from V and 11 from J; bases not matched to a gene: 9. CDR1 and CDR2 (germline): SGHVS, FNYEAQ. The CDR3 nucleotides are TGTGCCAGCAGCTTGGGCAGGGACAGGAGAACACCCCTCCACTTT. This sequence encodes CASSLGRDRRTPLHF.

This clone is labeled as medium-sized. The V and J genes are TRBV6-8 and TRBJ2-7, with D unresolved. The ends were cut back, 0 bases at V and 3 bases at J, with 15 bases in the middle. The CDR3 extends over 16 amino acids. Per germline, CDR1 MNHGY and CDR2 SAAAGT. This CDR3 is CASSYSSWGKGYEQYF. As DNA, the CDR3 is TGTGCCAGCAGTTACTCCTCATGGGGAAAGGGCTACGAGCAGTACTTC.

The gene calls are TRBV9 and TRBJ2-5, with 8 bases that match TRBD2. CDR1 and CDR2 (germline): SGDLS, YYNGEE. The CDR3 runs to 16 residues. The V segment lost 0 bases and the J segment 0 bases; nucleotides outside the gene matches: 4. CDR3 region: CASSVGIAGHQETQYF. CDR3 DNA sequence: TGTGCCAGCAGCGTAGGTATAGCGGGACACCAAGAGACCCAGTACTTC.

The chain combines TRBV10-1 with TRBJ2-1; D gene ambiguous. Germline V gene lookup returns CDR1 WNHNN and CDR2 SYGVQD (reference sequence). The length of the CDR3 is 16 residues. Trimming took off 2 bases at V and 4 bases at J, with 15 bases between the two ends. The CDR3 DNA reads as TGCGCCAGCAGTGAGAGCATAGTCAATGGGTACAATGAGCAGTTCTTC. Residues: CASSESIVNGYNEQFF.

The CDR3 nucleotides are TGCAGCGTTGAAGAGGGTGGTGGCACTGAAGCTTTCTTT. Translating it yields CSVEEGGGTEAFF. The genes are TRBV29-1 and TRBJ1-1; D gene ambiguous. V was clipped by 0 bases and J by 4 bases, with 9 bases between them. Germline V lookup: CDR1 SQVTM, CDR2 ANQGSEA. The CDR3 is made up of 13 amino acids.

The chain joins TRBV25-1 to TRBJ2-1, with TRBD1 matching 9 bases. Germline lookup yields CDR1 MGHDK and CDR2 SYGVNS. Unmatched junction bases numbered 11, after V lost 6 bases and J lost 8 bases. CDR3 length equals 15 residues. The CDR3 region has the DNA TGTGCCAGCAGAGGGACAGGGTATGGATGGCATGAGCAGTTCTTC. Amino acids: CASRGTGYGWHEQFF. The complete variable domain, with remaining parts taken from reference TRBV25-1 and TRBJ2-1, reads EADIYQTPRYLVIGTGKKITLECSQTMGHDKMYWYQQDPGMELHLIHYSYGVNSTEKGDLSSESTVSRIRTEHFPLTLESARPSHTSQYLCASRGTGYGWHEQFFGPGTRLTVL.

The chain joins TRBV5-1 to TRBJ1-6, with D uncertain. There are 15 residues in the CDR3. V was pared by 0 bases and J by 0 bases, with 4 bases between. Germline V gives CDR1 SGHRS, CDR2 YFSETQ. The CDR3 DNA sequence: TGCGCCAGCAGCTTGGGGAGCTCCTATAATTCACCCCTCCACTTT. This sequence encodes CASSLGSSYNSPLHF.

The J gene is TRBJ2-5, the V gene TRBV19, with TRBD2 matching over 7 bases. J was trimmed by 7 bases and V by 5 bases; bases with no gene match: 10. This CDR3 spans 14 amino acids. Germline lookup yields CDR1 LNHDA and CDR2 SQIVND (reference sequence). As DNA, the CDR3 is TGTGCCAGTAGTCCTCGGGGCTCGGGGGGGACCCAGTACTTC. Translating gives CASSPRGSGGTQYF.

The chain couples TRBV12-2 to TRBJ2-3. TRBV12-2 is described as a pseudogene. The CDR3 runs 15 residues. CDR3 sequence reads: CASRFGHTGPDTQYF. The CDR3, as DNA: TGTGCAAGTCGCTTCGGTCACACGGGCCCAGATACGCAGTATTTT.

This chain connects TRBV28 to TRBJ2-1; no firm D call. Germline V gene data show CDR1 as MDHEN and CDR2 as SYDVKM. CDR3 length: 13 residues. Trimming took 8 bases from V and 7 from J, leaving 15 bases between them. The CDR3 here is CASFGVVENEQFF. CDR3 in DNA: TGTGCCAGCTTTGGGGTGGTTGAGAATGAGCAGTTCTTC.

The chain joins TRBV11-3 to TRBJ2-7; 10 nucleotides match TRBD1. Germline CDR1 and CDR2: SGHNT and YENEEA. The CDR3 has 15 residues. V shed 4 bases and J 5 bases; nucleotides not matched to a gene: 8. The CDR3, as DNA: TGTGCCAGCAGCTCCAGGGGGACAGGGGCTGACGAGCAGTACTTC. Protein sequence: CASSSRGTGADEQYF.

The gene calls are TRBV23-1 and TRBJ1-2; D possibly corresponds to TRBD1 (5 bases). TRBV23-1 counts as an open reading frame of uncertain function. The ends were cut back, 0 bases at V and 2 bases at J, with 13 bases in the middle. This CDR3 comprises 16 residues. The DNA for the CDR3 is TGCGCCAGCAGTCAATCGTCACAGGCTCGGAACTATGGCTACACCTTC. It specifies CASSQSSQARNYGYTF.

The chain uses TRBV28 and TRBJ1-2; weak D call: TRBD1 (5 bases). The CDR3 contains 15 residues. With 2 bases removed from V and 8 bases from J, the gap between germline ends came to 18 bases. The V gene's germline CDR1 is MDHEN and CDR2 SYDVKM. The CDR3 region is CASSLLSGIRGGYTF. The CDR3 DNA sequence: TGTGCCAGCAGTTTACTCTCAGGGATCCGAGGAGGCTACACCTTC.

The sample holds one count of this clone. This chain links TRBV19 with TRBJ2-5; the match to TRBD2 covers 16 bases. V dropped 4 bases and J dropped 4; count of bases not matched to a gene: 9. Looked up from germline, CDR1 is LNHDA and CDR2 is SQIVND (reference sequence). The CDR3 spans 18 residues. The CDR3 is CASSKGLAGGPVGETQYF. CDR3 in DNA: TGTGCCAGTAGTAAGGGACTAGCGGGGGGGCCGGTCGGAGAGACCCAGTACTTC.

The V call is TRBV18, the J call TRBJ1-1, with D perhaps matching TRBD1 (5 bases). Trimming left V 6 bases short and J 3 bases short, with 11 bases between. The CDR3 loop spans 13 amino acids. The germline V gene encodes CDR1 KGHSH and CDR2 LQKENI. The CDR3 DNA reads as TGTGCCAGCTCCCTAGGGGAACACACTGAAGCTTTCTTT. It encodes CASSLGEHTEAFF. The full variable domain, with the rest looked up from reference TRBV18 and TRBJ1-1, is NAGVMQNPRHLVRRRGQEARLRCSPMKGHSHVYWYRQLPEEGLKFMVYLQKENIIDESGMPKERFSAEFPKEGPSILRIQQVVRGDSAAYFCASSLGEHTEAFFGQGTRLTVV.